This T cell receptor (beta chain) was documented in a study of T cell repertoires in cytomegalovirus infection. There are 18 residues in the CDR3. V was cut by 0 bases and J by 10 bases, with 25 bases left in between. CDR1 SGHVS and CDR2 FNYEAQ come from the germline V gene. TCRdb reprocessed the reads with MiXCR, giving one entry per CDR3 protein. Altogether about 920,000 distinct CDR3 sequences are present, under 40% being singletons, with the ten largest covering 10% to 15%. Findings of the study overall: Within the response measured ex vivo, HLA-C-restricted CMV-specific TCR beta clonotypes were dominant.

Remarks on this clonotype: Antigen specificity is unknown.

The V call is TRBV7-6, the J call TRBJ1-5; no clear D. The source is a human donor in good health (CMV status not recorded). Some clones in this sample may be carry-over from other donors' samples. The source was cultured CD8+ T cells from PBMCs, collected from culture after CMV antigen stimulation. The CDR3 DNA reads as TGTGCCAGCAGCTTAGCCTTAAGTGCAGGTAGCCTCCCAGGACCCCAGCATTTT. Protein: CASSLALSAGSLPGPQHF.